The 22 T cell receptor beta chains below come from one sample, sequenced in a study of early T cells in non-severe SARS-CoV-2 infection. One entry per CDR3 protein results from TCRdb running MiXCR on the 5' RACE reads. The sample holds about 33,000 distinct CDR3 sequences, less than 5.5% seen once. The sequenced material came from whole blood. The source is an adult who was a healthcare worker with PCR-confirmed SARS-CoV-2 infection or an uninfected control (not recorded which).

CDR3 nucleotides: TGCAGTGCTACCACCGGGACAGGGCAGACCCAGTACTTC. It is translated as CSATTGTGQTQYF. V usage is TRBV20-1 and J usage is TRBJ2-5; TRBD1 aligns across 9 bases. The germline CDR1 and CDR2 sequences are DFQATT and SNEGSKA (reference sequence). The CDR3 runs 13 residues. With 4 bases clipped from V and 6 bases from J, the junction kept 6 bases outside the gene matches.

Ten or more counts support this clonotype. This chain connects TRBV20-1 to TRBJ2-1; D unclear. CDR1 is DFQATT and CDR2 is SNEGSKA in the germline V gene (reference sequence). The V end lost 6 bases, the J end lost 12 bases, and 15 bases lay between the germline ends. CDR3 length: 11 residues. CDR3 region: CSASVVGSQFF. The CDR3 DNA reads TGCAGTGCCTCGGTAGTCGGTTCGCAGTTCTTC.

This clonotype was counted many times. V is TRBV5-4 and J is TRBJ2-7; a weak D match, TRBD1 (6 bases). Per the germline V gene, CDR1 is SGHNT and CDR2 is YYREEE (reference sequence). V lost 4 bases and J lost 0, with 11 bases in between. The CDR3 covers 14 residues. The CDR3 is CASSHPDSSYEQYF. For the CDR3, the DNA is TGTGCCAGCAGCCACCCGGACAGCTCCTACGAGCAGTACTTC.

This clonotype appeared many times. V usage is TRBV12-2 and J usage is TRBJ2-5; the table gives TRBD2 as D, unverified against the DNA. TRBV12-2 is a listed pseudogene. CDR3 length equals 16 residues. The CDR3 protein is CASRPSRLTSGGTQYF. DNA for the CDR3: TGTGCAAGTCGCCCCAGCAGGCTGACTAGCGGGGGGACCCAGTACTTC.

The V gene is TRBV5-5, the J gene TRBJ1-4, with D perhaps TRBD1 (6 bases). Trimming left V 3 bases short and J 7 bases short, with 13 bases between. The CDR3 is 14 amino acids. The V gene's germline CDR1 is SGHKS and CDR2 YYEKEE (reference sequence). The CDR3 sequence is CASSSRGVTEKLFF. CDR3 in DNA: TGTGCCAGCAGCTCCAGGGGAGTCACTGAAAAACTGTTTTTT.

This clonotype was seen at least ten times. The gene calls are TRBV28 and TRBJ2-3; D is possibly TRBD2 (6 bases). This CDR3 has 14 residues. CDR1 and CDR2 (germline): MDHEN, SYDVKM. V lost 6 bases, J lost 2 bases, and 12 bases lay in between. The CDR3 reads CASSPGGVTDTQYF. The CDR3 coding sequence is TGTGCCAGCAGCCCCGGGGGAGTCACAGATACGCAGTATTTT.

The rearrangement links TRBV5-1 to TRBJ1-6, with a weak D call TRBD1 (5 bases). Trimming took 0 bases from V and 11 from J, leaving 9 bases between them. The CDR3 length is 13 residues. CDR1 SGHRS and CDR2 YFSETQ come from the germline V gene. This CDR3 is CASSLAGDPPLHF. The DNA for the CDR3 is TGCGCCAGCAGCTTGGCGGGGGATCCACCCCTCCACTTT.

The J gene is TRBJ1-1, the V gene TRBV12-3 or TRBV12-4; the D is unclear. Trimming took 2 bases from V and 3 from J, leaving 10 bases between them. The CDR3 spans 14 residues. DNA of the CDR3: TGTGCCAGCAGTTTATCGGGTATCGACACTGAAGCTTTCTTT. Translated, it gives CASSLSGIDTEAFF.

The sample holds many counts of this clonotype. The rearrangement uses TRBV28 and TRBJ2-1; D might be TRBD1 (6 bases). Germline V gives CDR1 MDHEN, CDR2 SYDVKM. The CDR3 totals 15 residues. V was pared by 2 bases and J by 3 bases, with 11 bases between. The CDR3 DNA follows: TGTGCCAGCAGTTTAAGGGGGAGTAACTACAATGAGCAGTTCTTC. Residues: CASSLRGSNYNEQFF. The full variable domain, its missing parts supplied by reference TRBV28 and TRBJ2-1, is DVKVTQSSRYLVKRTGEKVFLECVQDMDHENMFWYRQDPGLGLRLIYFSYDVKMKEKGDIPEGYSVSREKKERFSLILESASTNQTSMYLCASSLRGSNYNEQFFGPGTRLTVL.

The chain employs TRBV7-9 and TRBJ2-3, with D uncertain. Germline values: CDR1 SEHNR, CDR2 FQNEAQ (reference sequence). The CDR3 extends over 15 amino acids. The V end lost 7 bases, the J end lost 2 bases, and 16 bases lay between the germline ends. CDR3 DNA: TGTGCCAGCATCCAAATGGCGGCACACACAGATACGCAGTATTTT. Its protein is CASIQMAAHTDTQYF.

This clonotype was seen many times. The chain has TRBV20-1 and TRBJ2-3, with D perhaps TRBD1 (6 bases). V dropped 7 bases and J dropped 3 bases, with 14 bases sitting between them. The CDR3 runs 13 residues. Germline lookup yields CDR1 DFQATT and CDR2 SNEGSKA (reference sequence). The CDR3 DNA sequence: TGCAGTGTTCCGGAAACAGGGACAGATACGCAGTATTTT. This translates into CSVPETGTDTQYF.

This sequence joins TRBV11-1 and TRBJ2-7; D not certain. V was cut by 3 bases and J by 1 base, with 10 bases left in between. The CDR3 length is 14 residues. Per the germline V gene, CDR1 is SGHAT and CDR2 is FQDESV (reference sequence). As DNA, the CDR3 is TGTGCCAGCAGCTTGCCTGACGGGTCCTACGAGCAGTACTTC. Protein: CASSLPDGSYEQYF. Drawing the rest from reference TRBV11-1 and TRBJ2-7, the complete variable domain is EAEVAQSPRYKITEKSQAVAFWCDPISGHATLYWYRQILGQGPELLVQFQDESVVDDSQLPKDRFSAERLKGVDSTLKIQPAELGDSAMYLCASSLPDGSYEQYFGPGTRLTVT.

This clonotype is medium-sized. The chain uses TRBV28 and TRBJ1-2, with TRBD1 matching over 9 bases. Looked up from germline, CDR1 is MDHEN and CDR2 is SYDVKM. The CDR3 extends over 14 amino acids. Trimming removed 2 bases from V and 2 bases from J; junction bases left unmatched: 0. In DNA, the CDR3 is TGTGCCAGCAGTTTAGGACAGGGGAACTATGGCTACACCTTC. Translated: CASSLGQGNYGYTF.

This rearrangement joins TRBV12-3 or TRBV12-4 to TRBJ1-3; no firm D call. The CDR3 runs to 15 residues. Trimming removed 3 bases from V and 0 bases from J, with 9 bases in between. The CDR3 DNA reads TGTGCCAGCAGTTTGCGGGAAGGCTCTGGAAACACCATATATTTT. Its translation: CASSLREGSGNTIYF.

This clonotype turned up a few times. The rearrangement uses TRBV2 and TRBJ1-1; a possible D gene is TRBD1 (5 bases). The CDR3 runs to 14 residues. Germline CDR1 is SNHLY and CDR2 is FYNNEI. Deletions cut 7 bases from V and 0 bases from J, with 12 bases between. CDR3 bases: TGTGCCAGCACCCCAGGGAATATGAACACTGAAGCTTTCTTT. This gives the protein CASTPGNMNTEAFF.

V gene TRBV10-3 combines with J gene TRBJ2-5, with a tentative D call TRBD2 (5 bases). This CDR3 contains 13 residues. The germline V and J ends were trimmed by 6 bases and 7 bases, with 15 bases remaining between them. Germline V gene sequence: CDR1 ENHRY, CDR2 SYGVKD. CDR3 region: CAISRSKEGTQYF. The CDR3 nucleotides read TGTGCCATCAGCCGGTCCAAAGAGGGGACCCAGTACTTC.

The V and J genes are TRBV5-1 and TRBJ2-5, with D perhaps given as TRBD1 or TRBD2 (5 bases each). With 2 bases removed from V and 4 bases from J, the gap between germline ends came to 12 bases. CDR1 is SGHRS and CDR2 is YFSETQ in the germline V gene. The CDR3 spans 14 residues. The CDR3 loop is CASSFGDQVETQYF. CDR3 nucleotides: TGCGCCAGCAGCTTTGGGGACCAAGTAGAGACCCAGTACTTC.

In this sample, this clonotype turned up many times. The CDR3 DNA reads as TGCAGTGCTAGAGATGTCAGGTCGAAGTACAATGAGCAGTTCTTC. Its translation is CSARDVRSKYNEQFF. The chain recombines TRBV20-1 with TRBJ2-1; D is uncertain. Germline values: CDR1 DFQATT, CDR2 SNEGSKA (reference sequence). Between the trimmed V and J ends, which lost 0 bases and 4 bases, there was a span of 13 bases. The CDR3 runs 15 residues.

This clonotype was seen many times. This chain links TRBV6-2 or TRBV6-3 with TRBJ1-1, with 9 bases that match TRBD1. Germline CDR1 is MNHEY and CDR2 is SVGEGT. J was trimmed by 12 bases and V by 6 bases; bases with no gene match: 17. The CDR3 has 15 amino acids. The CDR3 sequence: CASSPTVGQGKNTFF. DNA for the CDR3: TGTGCCAGCAGCCCTACCGTGGGACAGGGAAAGAACACTTTCTTT.

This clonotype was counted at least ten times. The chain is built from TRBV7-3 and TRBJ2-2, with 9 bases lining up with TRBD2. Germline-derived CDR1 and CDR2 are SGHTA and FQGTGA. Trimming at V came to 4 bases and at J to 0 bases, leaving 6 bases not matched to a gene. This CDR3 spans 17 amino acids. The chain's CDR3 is CASSSKTSGSNTGELFF. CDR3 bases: TGTGCCAGCAGCTCGAAGACTAGCGGATCGAACACCGGGGAGCTGTTTTTT.

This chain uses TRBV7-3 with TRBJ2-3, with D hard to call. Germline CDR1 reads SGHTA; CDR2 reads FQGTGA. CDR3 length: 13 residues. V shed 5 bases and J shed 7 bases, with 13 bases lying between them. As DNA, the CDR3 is TGTGCCAGCAGCCCCCCAGATCCGAATACGCAGTATTTT. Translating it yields CASSPPDPNTQYF.

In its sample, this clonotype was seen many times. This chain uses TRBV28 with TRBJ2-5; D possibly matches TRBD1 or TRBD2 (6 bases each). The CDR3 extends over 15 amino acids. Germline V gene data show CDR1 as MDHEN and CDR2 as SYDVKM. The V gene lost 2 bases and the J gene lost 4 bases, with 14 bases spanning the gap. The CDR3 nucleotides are TGTGCCAGCAGTTTACAGGGGATGGAGGGAGAGACCCAGTACTTC. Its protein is CASSLQGMEGETQYF.